The TCR beta chain described here comes from a study of T cell responses to AZD1222 COVID-19 vaccine (dated by TCRdb to the early 2020s). For context, the study as a whole: A total of just over 230 trial participants underwent TCR sequencing, of whom 207 received two doses of AZD1222 and about 25 received two doses of the MenACWY control vaccine. Trial participants were enrolled into age subgroups of 18-55, 56-69 and 70-plus years, which contained 148, 28 and 57 TCR-sequenced participants, respectively.

Interpreted using the paper, the time point label stands for: about 28 days (+/-7) after the second vaccine dose. AZD1222 recipients with second doses at about 4 weeks or about 12 weeks were pooled, because spike-specific TCR depth and breadth did not differ between schedules. Vaccinee samples were obtained from the UK trials COV001 and COV002, which included a single-blind randomized controlled phase 2/3 trial of AZD1222 (ChAdOx1 nCoV-19) in healthy adults. For TCRbeta chain sequencing, PBMC samples from trial participants were taken at day 0 and at day 28 after the second dose. The germline V end is reduced by 0 bases and the J end by 7 bases; junction bases left unmatched: 9. Inclusive of the bounding cysteine and phenylalanine, the CDR3 is 15 residues long. The entry retains the CDR3 DNA only, 45 bases that are in frame from base 1. The germline V gene provides CDR1 SGDLS and CDR2 YYNGEE. Overall study results and their limits: The 56-69-year group was small, and its depth increase did not reach significance, likely because of low power. Conclusions about previously exposed vaccinees are limited, since just five or six AZD1222 recipients were seropositive for SARS-CoV-2 at baseline. Participants were mostly white British, with more females than males. The authors suggested clonal diversity may have been underestimated. After two AZD1222 doses, both the breadth and the depth of spike-specific TCRs were significantly higher than at day 0 and than in MenACWY recipients. Because no day 14 peak-response samples were available, repertoires were characterized only after the peak T cell response. Nearly half of unique spike-specific TCRs reportedly recognized epitopes outside regions mutated in the B.1.351 and B.1.1.7 variants. CD4 TCRs associated with the vaccine covered the entire spike protein, and the dominant responses were in regions 160-218 and 743-854.

Notes on this clone: The antigen it binds to is not known. Base-call qualities are not available, and no considerably larger clone is one nucleotide away.

The CDR3 regions of human TCRbeta chains were analyzed by immunosequencing. The study's own analysis went as follows. TCRs in the repertoires were matched against a reference library of SARS-CoV-2-specific TCRs that had been generated with the MIRA antigen-specificity platform. Breadth meant the fraction of unique TCRs that were SARS-CoV-2-associated, whereas depth meant the fraction of total T cells that were SARS-CoV-2-associated. Each spike-specific TCR was assigned to its reactive spike region and to a CD4 or CD8 class using the MIRA data. Log10-transformed breadth and depth values were compared by one-way ANOVA with Sidak's multiple comparisons tests. TCRdb mirrors the immuneACCESS table, restricted to in-frame sequences. Some clones are absent from its copies; in checked studies, under half trace to an unresolved V gene, and the reason for the others is unknown. That table is the source of V, J and clone size, and D and trimming were worked out from the DNA. This sample is represented by approximately 50,000 clones; around 88% of them were singletons. 6.9% of the sample is held by the ten biggest clonotypes.

The source was peripheral blood, collected 28 days after the second AZD1222 dose. The TCR comes from an adult who received the AZD1222 COVID-19 vaccine. The sequence links TRBV9 to TRBJ2-7, with 8 bases in between that match TRBD1. The nucleotide sequence is given as TGTGCCAGCAGCGTAGACCCGGACAGGGTCGGGGAGCAGTACTTC. Translation gives CASSVDPDRVGEQYF. Reference TRBV9 and TRBJ2-7 proteins supply the regions before and after the CDR3; the full variable domain is: DSGVTQTPKHLITATGQRVTLRCSPRSGDLSVYWYQQSLDQGLQFLIQYYNGEERAKGNILERFSAQQFPDLHSELNLSSLELGDSALYFCASSVDPDRVGEQYFGPGTRLTVT.